This T cell receptor beta chain stems from a study of cytomegalovirus exposure and HLA in healthy donors. V shed 0 bases and J shed 5 bases, with 15 bases lying between them. The germline CDR1 and CDR2 sequences are SGDLS and YYNGEE. CDR3 length equals 15 residues. This clone was counted between two and nine times. The PCR had 60 Vbeta and 13 Jbeta primers. Profiled with immunoSEQ multiplex PCR; TCRdb holds only in-frame clones, not every one. The sample lists 110,000 or so clones, approximately 83% occurring once. Specimen: PBMCs. The TCR originated in a woman between 18 and 30 years old in good health and CMV-seronegative. The V gene is TRBV9, the J gene TRBJ2-7, with D tentatively TRBD2 (6 bases). CDR3 in amino acids: CASSVGLRDGHEQYF. The CDR3 DNA reads as TGTGCCAGCAGCGTAGGATTGCGGGACGGGCACGAGCAGTACTTC. Looking up the rest from reference TRBV9 and TRBJ2-7 gives the full variable domain: DSGVTQTPKHLITATGQRVTLRCSPRSGDLSVYWYQQSLDQGLQFLIQYYNGEERAKGNILERFSAQQFPDLHSELNLSSLELGDSALYFCASSVGLRDGHEQYFGPGTRLTVT.